These 15 T cell receptor beta chains were sequenced from one sample in a study of cytomegalovirus exposure and HLA in healthy donors (dated by TCRdb to the late 2010s). The library was generated by the immunoSEQ multiplex PCR assay. The multiplex PCR relied on a mix of 60 forward primers for TCR Vbeta segments and 13 reverse primers for TCR Jbeta segments. Drawn from immuneACCESS, this table holds only the in-frame rearrangements with V and J called that TCRdb kept. Clones are partly lost; checked studies trace under half to an unresolved V gene and leave the rest unexplained. The sample contains fewer than 200,000 clones, nearly 80% of them found a single time. The top ten hold approximately 2.9% of the sample. Sequenced sample: PBMCs. These TCRs come from a female donor in good health and CMV-seronegative.

This clone appeared a few times. The genes are TRBV10-1 and TRBJ2-7; TRBD2 matches at 7 bases. This CDR3 has 15 amino acids. Germline CDR1 and CDR2: WNHNN and SYGVQD (reference sequence). Germline trimming cut 5 bases from V and 4 bases from J; bases unmatched to any gene: 11. The CDR3 sequence: CASSTAGVGIYEQYF. DNA of the CDR3: TGCGCCAGCAGTACCGCGGGAGTAGGTATTTACGAGCAGTACTTC.

V is TRBV19 and J is TRBJ2-7; 9 bases map to TRBD1. The V gene's germline CDR1 is LNHDA and CDR2 SQIVND (reference sequence). Trimming cost V 7 bases and J 5 bases; bases outside gene matches: 6. The CDR3 is 13 amino acids. CDR3 region: CASTSDRGHEQYF. The CDR3 coding sequence is TGTGCCAGTACCTCGGACAGGGGCCACGAGCAGTACTTC.

The CDR3 region has the DNA TGTGCCAGCTCACCTTACACAGATACGCAGTATTTT. Translating it yields CASSPYTDTQYF. The chain links TRBV18 to TRBJ2-3; no firm D call. Germline-derived CDR1 and CDR2 are KGHSH and LQKENI. There are 12 residues in the CDR3. V was cut by 3 bases and J by 2 bases, with 3 bases left in between. The whole variable domain, remainder taken from reference TRBV18 and TRBJ2-3, is NAGVMQNPRHLVRRRGQEARLRCSPMKGHSHVYWYRQLPEEGLKFMVYLQKENIIDESGMPKERFSAEFPKEGPSILRIQQVVRGDSAAYFCASSPYTDTQYFGPGTRLTVL.

The genes are TRBV5-1 and TRBJ2-7, with 10 positions matching TRBD2. The J segment lost 9 bases and the V segment lost 1 base, leaving 13 bases of the junction unmatched. The germline gives CDR1 SGHRS, CDR2 YFSETQ. The CDR3 is made up of 16 amino acids. The CDR3 bases are TGCGCCAGCAGCTTGACAGCGGGGGGGCCCATCCATGGGCAGTACTTC. Translated: CASSLTAGGPIHGQYF.

This rearrangement joins TRBV10-3 to TRBJ2-7, with D unclear. CDR1 is ENHRY, CDR2 SYGVKD, per germline. CDR3 length equals 12 residues. V was trimmed by 5 bases and J by 3 bases, leaving 8 bases between them. CDR3 DNA: TGTGCCATCAGTCACAGAAACTACGAGCAGTACTTC. This encodes CAISHRNYEQYF.

The chain carries TRBV4-1 and TRBJ1-5; D gene ambiguous. The CDR3 is made up of 16 amino acids. V lost 4 bases and J 5 bases, leaving 18 bases between the germline ends. In germline, CDR1 is MGHRA, CDR2 YSYEKL. As DNA, the CDR3 is TGCGCCAGCAGCCCAGAAGAGGAGGCAGGTTATCAGCCCCAGCATTTT. Residues: CASSPEEEAGYQPQHF.

DNA of the CDR3: TGCGCCAGCAGGTTATCCGGGACAGGGAACTACGAGCAGTACTTC. Its protein product is CASRLSGTGNYEQYF. The chain couples TRBV5-1 to TRBJ2-7; 9 bases agree with TRBD1. Trimming at V came to 5 bases and at J to 3 bases, leaving 9 bases not matched to a gene. The CDR3 consists of 15 residues. From germline, CDR1 is SGHRS and CDR2 YFSETQ.

The chain joins TRBV6-4 to TRBJ2-3; 7 positions match TRBD2. Looked up from germline, CDR1 is MRHNA and CDR2 is SNTAGT. V gave up 3 bases and J gave up 3 bases; unmatched junction bases: 3. CDR3 size: 14 residues. CDR3 residues: CASSDGGSTDTQYF. CDR3 DNA sequence: TGTGCCAGCAGTGATGGCGGGAGTACAGATACGCAGTATTTT.

V is TRBV7-3 and J is TRBJ2-1; a weak D match, TRBD2 (6 bases). The CDR3 extends over 17 amino acids. The ends were cut back, 3 bases at V and 10 bases at J, with 25 bases in the middle. From germline, CDR1 is SGHTA and CDR2 FQGTGA. The CDR3: CASSFGAARGARGEQFF. Written as DNA, the CDR3 is TGTGCCAGCAGCTTTGGGGCCGCGAGGGGTGCACGGGGGGAGCAGTTCTTC.

The J gene is TRBJ2-1, the V gene TRBV20-1; D gene unclear. Germline V gene sequence: CDR1 DFQATT, CDR2 SNEGSKA (reference sequence). The V end lost 1 base, the J end lost 10 bases, and 8 bases lay between the germline ends. The CDR3 length is 11 residues. CDR3 residues: CSARVGQEQFF. The CDR3 nucleotides are TGCAGTGCTAGAGTTGGGCAGGAGCAGTTCTTC.

V and J are TRBV5-1 and TRBJ1-1; TRBD1 might be the D (5 bases). Germline CDR1 SGHRS, CDR2 YFSETQ. The CDR3 length is 14 residues. V lost 5 bases to trimming and J lost 2 bases, with 13 bases between them. The chain's CDR3 is CASRISGGNTEAFF. CDR3 DNA sequence: TGCGCCAGCAGGATCTCCGGGGGAAACACTGAAGCTTTCTTT.

The J gene is TRBJ1-5, the V gene TRBV6-6; TRBD1 agrees at 8 bases. In germline, CDR1 is MNHNY, CDR2 SVGAGI (reference sequence). The CDR3 has 16 amino acids. The junction had 13 bases not matched to a gene; V was cut back by 5 bases and J by 7 bases. CDR3 amino acids: CASSTLGQVGGQPQHF. The DNA for the CDR3 is TGTGCCAGCAGTACCCTGGGACAGGTGGGCGGACAGCCCCAGCATTTT.

This chain uses TRBV6-1 with TRBJ2-2; D unresolved. Trimming pared 6 bases from V and 0 bases from J, leaving 8 bases between. This CDR3 is built from 14 residues. In germline, CDR1 is MNHNS, CDR2 SASEGT. The CDR3 is CASSNAANTGELFF. DNA for the CDR3: TGTGCCAGCAGCAATGCGGCGAACACCGGGGAGCTGTTTTTT.

The V gene is TRBV5-8, the J gene TRBJ2-1; weak D call: TRBD2 (6 bases). The CDR3 contains 14 residues. The V end was cut by 0 bases, the J end by 6 bases, with 10 bases between. Germline loops: CDR1 SGHTS, CDR2 YDEGEE. CDR3 DNA sequence: TGTGCCAGCAGCTTGGGACTAGTTATCAATGAGCAGTTCTTC. This sequence encodes CASSLGLVINEQFF. Full variable domain (missing parts from reference TRBV5-8 and TRBJ2-1): EAGVTQSPTHLIKTRGQQATLRCSPISGHTSVYWYQQALGLGLQFLLWYDEGEERNRGNFPPRFSGRQFPNYSSELNVNALELEDSALYLCASSLGLVINEQFFGPGTRLTVL.

The CDR3 reads CASSSGSGDVDTQYF. The CDR3 coding sequence is TGCGCCAGCAGCTCAGGTAGCGGGGATGTAGATACGCAGTATTTT. The V and J genes are TRBV5-1 and TRBJ2-3; 8 nucleotides agree with TRBD2. Germline V gene data show CDR1 as SGHRS and CDR2 as YFSETQ. With V trimmed by 3 bases and J by 5 bases, 8 bases remained unmatched. The CDR3 has 15 residues.